The 14 T cell receptor beta chains below come from one sample, sequenced in a study of T cell responses to AZD1222 COVID-19 vaccine. Here immunoSEQ multiplex PCR was the method, and the copy in TCRdb shows in-frame clones only, minus some. The table includes approximately 160,000 clones, 90% detected once. Sequences were derived from peripheral blood, sampled on day 0 of AZD1222 vaccination. The receptors shown here come from an adult in good health.

This sequence joins TRBV7-2 and TRBJ2-7, with TRBD1 identical over 9 bases. CDR3 length equals 15 residues. V lost 1 base, J lost 3 bases, and 4 bases stayed unmatched. Germline V gives CDR1 SGHTA, CDR2 FQGNSA. The CDR3 here is CASSLEGTGFYEQYF. In nucleotides, the CDR3 is TGTGCCAGCAGCTTAGAGGGGACAGGGTTCTACGAGCAGTACTTC.

The J gene is TRBJ2-2, the V gene TRBV9; 9 bases are shared with TRBD1. CDR3 length: 16 amino acids. The V gene's germline CDR1 is SGDLS and CDR2 YYNGEE. V was pared by 2 bases and J by 6 bases, with 8 bases of the junction left unmatched. CDR3 coding DNA: TGTGCCAGCAGCGTCGGGACAGGGAGGGTGGCCGGGGAGCTGTTTTTT. Amino acids: CASSVGTGRVAGELFF.

V and J are TRBV19 and TRBJ2-2; D not certain. Germline V gene sequence: CDR1 LNHDA, CDR2 SQIVND (reference sequence). CDR3 length: 14 amino acids. Trimming cost V 5 bases and J 3 bases, with 10 bases left between them. The CDR3 loop is CASSARADTGELFF. The CDR3 DNA follows: TGTGCCAGTAGTGCCCGGGCGGACACCGGGGAGCTGTTTTTT.

The chain recombines TRBV6-1 with TRBJ1-2; no clear D. V was shortened by 0 bases and J by 4 bases, with 15 bases between the two germline ends. The CDR3 runs 16 residues. Per the germline V gene, CDR1 is MNHNS and CDR2 is SASEGT. CDR3 sequence reads: CASSEAVASASYGYTF. CDR3 sequence (DNA): TGTGCCAGCAGTGAAGCGGTTGCGTCCGCTTCCTATGGCTACACCTTC.

This clone came up a few times. The J gene is TRBJ1-2, the V gene TRBV19, with D maybe TRBD1 (5 bases). Germline CDR1 is LNHDA and CDR2 is SQIVND (reference sequence). The CDR3 covers 14 residues. The ends were cut back, 0 bases at V and 4 bases at J, with 9 bases in the middle. The CDR3 is CASSIEGVPYGYTF. The CDR3 DNA reads TGTGCCAGTAGTATAGAGGGGGTGCCCTATGGCTACACCTTC. The full variable domain, completed using reference TRBV19 and TRBJ1-2, is DGGITQSPKYLFRKEGQNVTLSCEQNLNHDAMYWYRQDPGQGLRLIYYSQIVNDFQKGDIAEGYSVSREKKESFPLTVTSAQKNPTAFYLCASSIEGVPYGYTFGSGTRLTVV.

Details on this clone: One end of the junction varies from germline; a read error may be responsible. The chain couples TRBV5-1 to TRBJ2-3, with D possibly TRBD2 on 6 matching bases. Germline CDR1 is SGHRS and CDR2 is YFSETQ. The CDR3 covers 16 residues. The CDR3 nucleotides read TGCGCCAGCAGATTGGGGGAGGAAGTGTATGGAGATACGCAGTATTTT. Translated: CASRLGEEVYGDTQYF.

The chain couples TRBV15 to TRBJ2-7; 8 positions match TRBD1. Germline V gene data show CDR1 as LNHNV and CDR2 as YYDKDF (reference sequence). This CDR3 contains 11 residues. The V segment lost 4 bases and the J segment 12 bases; nucleotides outside the gene matches: 5. CDR3 loop: CATSTTGERYF. The CDR3 DNA is TGTGCCACCAGCACGACAGGGGAGAGGTACTTC.

This clone was seen a handful of times. CDR3 sequence (DNA): TGTGCCAGCAGCGTCAGGGGGCTTCTAGGGAGACGGTCCTACGAGCAGTACTTC. Its protein is CASSVRGLLGRRSYEQYF. V is TRBV7-8 and J is TRBJ2-7, with 8 positions matching TRBD1. Looked up from germline, CDR1 is SGHVS and CDR2 is FQNEAQ. The V segment lost 5 bases and the J segment 1 base; nucleotides outside the gene matches: 16. CDR3 size: 18 residues.

The V gene is TRBV5-6, the J gene TRBJ2-7; D remains unclear. Deletions cut 3 bases from V and 2 bases from J, with 6 bases between. The CDR3 extends over 12 amino acids. Germline assignment: CDR1 SGHDT and CDR2 YYEEEE. This CDR3 reads CASSSQPYEQYF. DNA of the CDR3: TGTGCCAGCAGCTCACAACCCTACGAGCAGTACTTC.

The CDR3 coding sequence is TGTGCCAGCAGCTTAACAAGAAGTTCCGAGCAGTTCTTC. Its protein is CASSLTRSSEQFF. The chain uses TRBV7-3 and TRBJ2-1, with D unclear. Germline lookup yields CDR1 SGHTA and CDR2 FQGTGA. CDR3 length: 13 amino acids. The V and J ends lost 0 bases and 10 bases respectively, with 10 bases between them.

J is TRBJ2-3 and V is TRBV2, with TRBD1 identical over 8 bases. CDR1 is SNHLY and CDR2 is FYNNEI in the germline V gene. Germline trimming cut 1 base from V and 3 bases from J; bases unmatched to any gene: 6. This CDR3 has 16 amino acids. Written as DNA, the CDR3 is TGTGCCAGCAGTGAAGGCCCACAGGGGGTGACAGATACGCAGTATTTT. Protein: CASSEGPQGVTDTQYF.

The rearrangement uses TRBV10-3 and TRBJ2-3; the match to TRBD1 covers 7 bases. The CDR3 extends over 15 amino acids. Germline-derived CDR1 and CDR2 are ENHRY and SYGVKD. V was clipped by 1 base and J by 2 bases; unmatched bases: 3. CDR3 loop: CAISEWDRATDTQYF. DNA of the CDR3: TGTGCCATCAGTGAGTGGGACAGAGCCACAGATACGCAGTATTTT.

The chain has TRBV9 and TRBJ2-3; 7 bases map to TRBD2. This CDR3 is built from 15 residues. Germline CDR1 SGDLS, CDR2 YYNGEE. Trimming at V came to 4 bases and at J to 1 base, leaving 6 bases not matched to a gene. The DNA of the CDR3 is TGTGCCAGCAGCAAGGGAGGGAGGGGCACAGATACGCAGTATTTT. This encodes CASSKGGRGTDTQYF. Complete variable domain (other parts from reference TRBV9 and TRBJ2-3): DSGVTQTPKHLITATGQRVTLRCSPRSGDLSVYWYQQSLDQGLQFLIQYYNGEERAKGNILERFSAQQFPDLHSELNLSSLELGDSALYFCASSKGGRGTDTQYFGPGTRLTVL.

The genes are TRBV10-2 and TRBJ2-3; tentatively, D is TRBD1 (5 bases). Trimming took off 0 bases at V and 8 bases at J, with 12 bases between the two ends. In germline, CDR1 is WSHSY, CDR2 SAAADI. This CDR3 has 14 amino acids. The CDR3 region is CASSESLGQPTQYF. The CDR3 coding sequence is TGCGCCAGCAGTGAGTCGTTGGGGCAGCCTACGCAGTATTTT.